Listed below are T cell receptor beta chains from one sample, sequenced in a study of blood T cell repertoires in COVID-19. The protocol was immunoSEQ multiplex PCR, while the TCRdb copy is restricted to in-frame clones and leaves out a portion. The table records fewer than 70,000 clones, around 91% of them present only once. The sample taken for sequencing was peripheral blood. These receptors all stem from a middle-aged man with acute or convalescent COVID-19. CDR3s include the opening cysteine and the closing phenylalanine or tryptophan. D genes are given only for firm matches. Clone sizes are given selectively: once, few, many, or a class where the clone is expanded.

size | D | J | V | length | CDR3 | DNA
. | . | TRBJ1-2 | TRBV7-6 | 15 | CASSAGVWAGDGYTF | TGTGCCAGCAGCGCAGGGGTGTGGGCAGGGGACGGCTACACCTTC
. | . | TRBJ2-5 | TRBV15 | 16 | CATSRDWAGHRETQYF | TGTGCCACCAGCAGAGACTGGGCGGGCCATCGGGAGACCCAGTACTTC
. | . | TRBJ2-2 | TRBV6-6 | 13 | CASSYISSGELFF | TGTGCCAGCAGTTACATATCTAGCGGGGAGCTGTTTTTT
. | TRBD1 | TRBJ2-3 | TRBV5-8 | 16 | CASSFWTGKGTDTQYF | TGTGCCAGCAGCTTCTGGACAGGGAAGGGCACAGATACGCAGTATTTT
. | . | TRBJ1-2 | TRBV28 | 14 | CASSVAGPTTGYTF | TGTGCCAGCAGTGTTGCCGGGCCGACTACCGGCTACACCTTC
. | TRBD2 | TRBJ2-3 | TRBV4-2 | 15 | CASSPRGEATDTQYF | TGTGCCAGCAGCCCTCGGGGGGAAGCTACAGATACGCAGTATTTT
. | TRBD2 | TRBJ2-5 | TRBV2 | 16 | CASRGPLGLAYETQYF | TGTGCCAGCAGGGGTCCGCTGGGACTAGCCTACGAGACCCAGTACTTC
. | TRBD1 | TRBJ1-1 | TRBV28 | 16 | CASVPFDRGSYTEAFF | TGTGCCAGCGTCCCCTTTGACAGGGGGTCTTACACTGAAGCTTTCTTT
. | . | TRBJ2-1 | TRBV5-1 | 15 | CASGKEGLGYNEQFF | TGCGCCAGCGGAAAGGAGGGCTTGGGCTACAATGAGCAGTTCTTC
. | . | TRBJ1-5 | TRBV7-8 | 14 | CASSLAGGNQPQHF | TGTGCCAGCAGCTTAGCGGGCGGGAATCAGCCCCAGCATTTT
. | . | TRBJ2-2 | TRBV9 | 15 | CASSVSAGHTGELFF | TGTGCCAGCAGCGTGTCCGCGGGGCACACCGGGGAGCTGTTTTTT
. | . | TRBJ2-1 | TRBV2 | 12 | CASSDTYNEQFF | TGTGCCAGCAGTGACACATACAATGAGCAGTTCTTC
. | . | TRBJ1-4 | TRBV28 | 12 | CASSSGGEKLFF | TGTGCCAGCAGTTCGGGAGGCGAAAAACTGTTTTTT
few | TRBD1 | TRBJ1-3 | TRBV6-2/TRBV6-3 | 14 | CASSWTGSGNTIYF | TGTGCCAGCAGTTGGACAGGTTCTGGAAACACCATATATTTT
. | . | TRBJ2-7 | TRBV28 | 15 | CASSSGDGGTGEQYF | TGTGCCAGCAGTTCCGGGGACGGAGGGACGGGTGAGCAGTACTTC
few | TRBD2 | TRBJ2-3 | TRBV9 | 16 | CASSAVRAGRADTQYF | TGTGCCAGCTCAGCAGTAAGGGCCGGGAGGGCAGATACGCAGTATTTT
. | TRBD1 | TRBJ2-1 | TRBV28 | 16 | CASSSLTGGSYNEQFF | TGTGCCAGCAGTTCGCTCACAGGGGGCTCCTACAATGAGCAGTTCTTC
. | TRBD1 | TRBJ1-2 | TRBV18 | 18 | CASSPPKVGTGGANGYTF | TGTGCCAGCTCACCACCGAAGGTCGGGACAGGGGGCGCGAATGGCTACACCTTC
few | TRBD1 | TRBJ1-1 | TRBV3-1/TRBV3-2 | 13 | CASSQDRGRGAFF | TGTGCCAGCAGCCAGGACAGGGGCCGCGGAGCTTTCTTT
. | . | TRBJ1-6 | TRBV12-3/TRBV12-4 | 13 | CASSPGIGSPLHF | TGTGCCAGCAGTCCAGGGATCGGTTCACCCCTCCACTTT